This T cell receptor (beta chain) was sequenced for a study of blood T cell repertoires in COVID-19. Overall study: From the United States, Italy and Spain came samples of acute and convalescent COVID-19.

Clones were sequenced by immunoSEQ multiplex PCR, and TCRdb holds only the in-frame ones, with some missing. The sample lists about 86,000 clones, 82% occurring once. The clonotype comes from a woman at least 80 years old with acute or convalescent COVID-19. Sequencing input: peripheral blood.

CDR3 residues: CASSLAKSEGDKRWTGELFF. CDR3 nucleotide sequence: TGCGCCAGCAGCTTGGCCAAGTCGGAGGGAGATAAAAGGTGGACCGGGGAGCTGTTTTTT. The V gene is TRBV5-1, the J gene TRBJ2-2; tentatively, D is TRBD2 (6 bases). V lost 0 bases and J 5 bases, leaving 26 bases between the germline ends. Germline CDR1 is SGHRS and CDR2 is YFSETQ. The CDR3 sequence is 20 residues long.